The clone carrying this T cell receptor beta chain was seen a handful of times. The antigen remains undetermined. Unique molecular identifiers tagged the TCRbeta library. In TCRdb, the PCR reads were re-called with MiXCR into one record per CDR3 protein. Among hundreds of thousands of distinct CDR3 sequences, under 12% were seen once, and the ten largest hold around 2.2%. Germline V gene sequence: CDR1 MNHEY, CDR2 SMNVEV (reference sequence). V shed 7 bases, J shed 9 bases, and the junction held 16 bases outside the gene matches. The CDR3 extends over 16 amino acids. The sample is drawn from a study of T-cell reconstitution after alpha-beta-depleted transplantation in children. Study-wide results and caveats: High day-60 TCRbeta diversity in some patients came from surviving recipient T cells and thymic progenitors. Where alpha-beta T cells came from about two months after transplant was reportedly several hundred expanded graft clones. The main origin of T-cell counts and diversity one year after transplant was newly produced T cells.

The chain has TRBV27 and TRBJ2-1; TRBD2 matches 9 bases. The receptor comes from a child younger than 10 with inherited bone marrow failure, due to receive a stem cell transplant. Material: PBMCs, obtained before TCRalphabeta/CD19-depleted stem cell transplant. CDR3 sequence reads: CASIPIGGGLAGEQFF. DNA for the CDR3: TGTGCCAGCATTCCCATTGGGGGGGGACTAGCTGGTGAGCAGTTCTTC.